Given below is one T cell receptor (beta chain) in context. The data belong to a study of blood T cell repertoires in COVID-19. Study-level background: Sites in the United States, Italy and Spain provided acute and convalescent COVID-19 samples. PBMCs, B-cell-depleted T cells, or T cells were the source of the cDNA or gDNA that made up the material.

In the original workflow: From reference gene primer amplification, estimates of nucleated cell counts were derived. Libraries were prepared by immunoSEQ multiplex PCR; TCRdb keeps only in-frame clonotypes and omits some of them. V and J calls and clone size are as listed in that table; D and trimming were resolved from the DNA. Of over 40,000 clones listed, roughly 89% are singletons. V was cut by 5 bases and J by 5 bases, with 10 bases left in between. This CDR3 has 13 amino acids. Germline lookup yields CDR1 SNHLY and CDR2 FYNNEI. The material sequenced was peripheral blood. The source of this sequence is a man aged 65 to 79 with active COVID-19. The rearrangement links TRBV2 to TRBJ1-5, with D perhaps TRBD1 (6 bases). CDR3 sequence reads: CASSSDRYQPQHF. CDR3 DNA: TGTGCCAGCAGTAGTGACAGGTATCAGCCCCAGCATTTT. Based on the CDR3 plus reference TRBV2 and TRBJ1-5, the full variable domain is EPEVTQTPSHQVTQMGQEVILRCVPISNHLYFYWYRQILGQKVEFLVSFYNNEISEKSEIFDDQFSVERPDGSNFTLKIRSTKLEDSAMYFCASSSDRYQPQHFGDGTRLSIL.